This T cell receptor (beta chain) is from a study of blood T cell repertoires in COVID-19. For the study at large: Sites in the United States, Italy and Spain provided acute and convalescent COVID-19 samples. T cells, B-cell-depleted T cells, or PBMCs supplied cDNA or gDNA.

CDR1 is SGHRS, CDR2 YFSETQ, per germline. Unmatched junction bases numbered 6, after V lost 0 bases and J lost 2 bases. This CDR3 region has 16 residues. In the study's own analysis: Amplification of reference gene primers was used by the study to estimate nucleated cell counts. The data were produced by immunoSEQ multiplex PCR, yet TCRdb's version contains in-frame clones alone and is incomplete. That table supplies the V and J calls and clone size; D and trimming were determined from the DNA. The sample yields around 160,000 clones, over 75% seen once. This sequence was found in a man between 60 and 75 years old with active or convalescent COVID-19. The rearrangement uses TRBV5-1 and TRBJ2-7; 9 nucleotides match TRBD1. The sequenced sample was peripheral blood. Here the CDR3 DNA reads TGCGCCAGCAGCTTGGTACCGGACAGGGGTACCTACGAGCAGTACTTC. As protein: CASSLVPDRGTYEQYF.